Listed below are T cell receptor beta chains from one sample, sequenced in a study of control samples from healthy donors and cancer patients. TCRdb keeps only in-frame clones here, not all; method: immunoSEQ multiplex PCR. The sample holds 90,000 to 150,000 clones; about 91% are singletons and the top ten take approximately 3.5%. Sequences were obtained from blood. These receptors were collected from a man aged 35 to 55 in good health. The CDR3 runs from the conserved cysteine through the conserved F or W. A D gene is named only where the DNA matches it firmly. A clone size is listed for some rows: how often the clone was seen (once, few, many), or a class if it is expanded.

V	D	size	J	CDR3	DNA
TRBV4-1	NA	NA	TRBJ1-4	CASSLSNRAHNEKLFF	TGCGCCAGCAGCCTATCCAATAGAGCTCATAATGAAAAACTGTTTTTT
TRBV30	TRBD1	NA	TRBJ1-1	CAWSPQGRTEAFF	TGTGCCTGGAGCCCACAGGGGCGCACTGAAGCTTTCTTT
TRBV3-1/TRBV3-2	NA	NA	TRBJ2-4	CASSQEGRYGNIQYF	TGTGCCAGCAGCCAAGAGGGGAGATATGGGAACATTCAGTACTTC
TRBV30	NA	NA	TRBJ2-7	CAWARGNGLNEQYF	TGTGCCTGGGCGAGGGGGAATGGTCTCAACGAGCAGTACTTC
TRBV18	NA	NA	TRBJ1-1	CASAVGAQYTEAFF	TGTGCCAGCGCAGTAGGGGCTCAATACACTGAAGCTTTCTTT
TRBV27	NA	NA	TRBJ1-5	CASSQTGNNQPQHF	TGTGCCAGCAGCCAGACAGGAAACAATCAGCCCCAGCATTTT
TRBV9	TRBD2	NA	TRBJ2-3	CASSVAGGKTDTQYF	TGTGCCAGCAGCGTAGCGGGGGGAAAGACAGATACGCAGTATTTT
TRBV7-2	NA	NA	TRBJ2-5	CASSFQGGGETQYF	TGTGCCAGCAGCTTCCAGGGGGGAGGCGAGACCCAGTACTTC
TRBV7-3	NA	once	TRBJ1-1	CASSRAVNTEAFF	TGTGCCAGCAGCCGGGCGGTGAACACTGAAGCTTTCTTT
TRBV3-1/TRBV3-2	NA	NA	TRBJ2-3	CASSRADTDTQYF	TGTGCCAGCAGTCGGGCCGACACAGATACGCAGTATTTT
TRBV3-1/TRBV3-2	NA	NA	TRBJ2-3	CASSQVGAITDTQYF	TGTGCCAGCAGCCAAGTAGGCGCAATCACAGATACGCAGTATTTT
TRBV7-8	TRBD1	NA	TRBJ1-5	CASSQQGGQPQHF	TGTGCCAGCAGCCAACAGGGGGGACAGCCCCAGCATTTT
TRBV5-1	NA	NA	TRBJ1-2	CASSLRGGGYGYTF	TGCGCCAGCAGCTTGAGGGGTGGTGGCTATGGCTACACCTTC
TRBV2	TRBD2	few	TRBJ2-7	CASRLTSGGKYEQYF	TGTGCCAGCAGATTGACTAGCGGGGGGAAGTACGAGCAGTACTTC
TRBV5-4	NA	NA	TRBJ1-2	CASSLGGRTGTF	TGTGCCAGCAGCTTGGGGGGCAGGACGGGGACCTTC
TRBV7-9	NA	NA	TRBJ2-3	CASSFASDRTDTQYF	TGTGCCAGCAGCTTTGCCAGCGACCGCACAGATACGCAGTATTTT
TRBV29-1	NA	NA	TRBJ2-3	CSSGVGDTQYF	TGCAGTAGTGGGGTGGGGGATACGCAGTATTTT
TRBV7-8	NA	NA	TRBJ1-3	CASSPRTASSGNTIYF	TGTGCCAGCAGCCCCCGGACAGCGAGCTCTGGAAACACCATATATTTT
TRBV18	TRBD1	once	TRBJ1-2	CASSPPGGQGHGYTF	TGTGCCAGCTCACCACCAGGAGGACAGGGCCATGGCTACACCTTC
TRBV7-9	NA	once	TRBJ1-1	CASSPTMNTEAFF	TGTGCCAGCAGTCCTACCATGAACACTGAAGCTTTCTTT
TRBV10-1	TRBD1	NA	TRBJ2-5	CASSHRGQETQYF	TGCGCCAGCAGCCACAGGGGGCAGGAGACCCAGTACTTC
TRBV5-6	TRBD1	NA	TRBJ2-7	CASSGVGQGSYEQYF	TGTGCCAGCAGCGGGGTGGGACAGGGGTCCTACGAGCAGTACTTC
TRBV30	TRBD2	NA	TRBJ2-5	CAWSVGLAGSQETQYF	TGTGCCTGGAGTGTAGGACTAGCGGGGTCCCAAGAGACCCAGTACTTC
TRBV2	TRBD1	NA	TRBJ1-5	CASTQGGLYSNQPQHF	TGTGCCAGCACCCAGGGGGGCCTATATAGCAATCAGCCCCAGCATTTT